The sequence of this TCR beta chain was determined in a study of T cells after yellow fever vaccination. Study context: It was SMART-Seq v4 Ultra Low Input that prepared the fractions with low cell numbers.

The germline gives CDR1 DFQATT, CDR2 SNEGSKA (reference sequence). The CDR3 has 15 residues. As concerns this clonotype: Sequence at one end of the junction differs from germline and may be a read error.

TCRdb reprocessed the 5' RACE reads via MiXCR and lists one record per CDR3 protein. The sample consists of hundreds of thousands of distinct CDR3 sequences, around an eighth of them appearing once. Specimen: PBMCs, collected on the day of the yellow fever booster vaccination. This rearrangement joins TRBV20-1 to TRBJ1-6, with D unclear. This receptor was taken from a man aged 25 to 45 who received the YFV17D yellow fever vaccine. The CDR3 reads CSAPSWRNNNLPLHF. The DNA for the CDR3 is TGCAGTGCTCCCTCATGGCGGAATAATAATTTACCCCTCCACTTT.